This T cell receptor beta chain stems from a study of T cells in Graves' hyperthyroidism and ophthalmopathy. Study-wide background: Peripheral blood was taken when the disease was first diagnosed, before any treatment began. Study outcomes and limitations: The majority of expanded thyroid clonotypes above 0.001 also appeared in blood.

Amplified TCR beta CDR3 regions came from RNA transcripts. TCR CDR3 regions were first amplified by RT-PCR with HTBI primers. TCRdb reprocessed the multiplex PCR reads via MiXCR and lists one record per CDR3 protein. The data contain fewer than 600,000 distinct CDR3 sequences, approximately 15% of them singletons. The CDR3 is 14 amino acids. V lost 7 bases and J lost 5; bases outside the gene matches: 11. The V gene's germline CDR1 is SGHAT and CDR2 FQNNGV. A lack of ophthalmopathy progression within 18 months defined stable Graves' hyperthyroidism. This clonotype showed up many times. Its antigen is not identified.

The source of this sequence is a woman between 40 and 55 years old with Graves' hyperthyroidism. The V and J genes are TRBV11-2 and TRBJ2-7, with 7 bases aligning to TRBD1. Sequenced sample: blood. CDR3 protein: CASIKTGTVDEQYF. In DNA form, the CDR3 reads TGTGCCAGCATCAAAACCGGGACAGTCGACGAGCAGTACTTC.